One TCR beta chain is described in this entry. Its antigen is still unknown. Method: immunoSEQ multiplex PCR; TCRdb's copy keeps in-frame clones and lacks some. The table lists some 140,000 clones, roughly 89% of them singletons. The data stem from a study of T cell responses to AZD1222 COVID-19 vaccine. The length of the CDR3 is 15 residues. Trimming cost V 3 bases and J 1 base; bases outside gene matches: 2. CDR1 and CDR2 (germline): MNHEY, SMNVEV (reference sequence). Study observations and caveats: No day 14 peak samples; only post-peak repertoires were characterized. Per reports, nearly half of all spike-specific TCRs target regions that are unmutated in variants.

The gene calls are TRBV27 and TRBJ1-5, with 8 bases that match TRBD1. Sequencing was performed on peripheral blood, taken on day 0 of AZD1222 vaccination. This sequence originates from an adult in good health. The CDR3: CASSFYRGSNQPQHF. The CDR3, as DNA: TGTGCCAGCAGTTTTTACAGGGGGAGCAATCAGCCCCAGCATTTT.